This TCR beta chain was sequenced in a study of shared clonotypes between healthy human individuals. Across the whole study: Aged between 18 and 49, the donors were two women and three men.

In the case of this clone: Its specificity is not known.

Germline V gene data show CDR1 as MNHNS and CDR2 as SASEGT. The CDR3 runs to 15 residues. Trimming took off 0 bases at V and 0 bases at J, with 6 bases between the two ends. TCRdb's table, derived via immunoSEQ multiplex PCR, lists solely in-frame clones and lacks some. The sample carries around 2.5 million clones, roughly 93% recorded once. Study-wide results and caveats: Limitation of the genetic and exposure-history diversity represented came from the few donors. Of the naive CD4 clonotypes, roughly 5% were shared across a few donors.

The sequence was obtained from a man aged 18 to 35 in good health. Some clones in this sample may be carry-over from other donors' samples. The V call is TRBV6-1, the J call TRBJ2-1; D remains unclear. The specimen was naive CD4+ T cells from PBMCs. The subset: CD45RA+ positively selected. This CDR3 is CASSEAYSSYNEQFF. The CDR3 coding sequence is TGTGCCAGCAGTGAAGCGTACAGCTCCTACAATGAGCAGTTCTTC.